This is a list of T cell receptor beta chains from one sample in a study of cytomegalovirus exposure and HLA in healthy donors. Produced via immunoSEQ multiplex PCR; TCRdb's table is partial and in-frame only. The sample lists some 260,000 clones, less than 90% occurring once. Sequencing was done on a sample of PBMCs. The receptor source for this set is a man younger than 30 in good health and CMV-seropositive. The CDR3 runs from the conserved cysteine through the conserved F or W. A D gene is named only where the DNA matches it firmly. Only part of the rows carry a size: once, few, many, or a class if the clone is expanded.

J: TRBJ2-7
length: 13
D: .
size: .
V: TRBV27
CDR3: CASSQADGYEQYF
DNA: TGTGCCAGCAGCCAGGCCGACGGTTACGAGCAGTACTTC

J: TRBJ2-1
length: 15
D: TRBD2
size: .
V: TRBV4-1
CDR3: CASSQPSGSYNEQFF
DNA: TGCGCCAGCAGCCAACCTAGCGGCTCCTACAATGAGCAGTTCTTC

J: TRBJ2-1
length: 13
D: .
size: .
V: TRBV6-1
CDR3: CASSEVPENEQFF
DNA: TGTGCCAGCAGTGAGGTCCCTGAGAATGAGCAGTTCTTC

J: TRBJ1-2
length: 15
D: TRBD1
size: .
V: TRBV6-1
CDR3: CASSELNRGLYGYTF
DNA: TGTGCCAGCAGTGAATTGAACAGGGGGCTCTATGGCTACACCTTC

J: TRBJ2-7
length: 17
D: TRBD2
size: .
V: TRBV11-3
CDR3: CASSLGGLGASSYEQYF
DNA: TGTGCCAGCAGCTTGGGGGGGTTAGGGGCCAGCTCCTACGAGCAGTACTTC

J: TRBJ2-4
length: 16
D: TRBD1
size: .
V: TRBV10-2
CDR3: CASRENRGVAKNIQYF
DNA: TGCGCCAGCAGGGAAAACAGGGGGGTAGCCAAAAACATTCAGTACTTC

J: TRBJ2-5
length: 12
D: .
size: .
V: TRBV7-9
CDR3: CASSSMRETQYF
DNA: TGTGCCAGCAGCTCTATGAGGGAGACCCAGTACTTC

J: TRBJ2-5
length: 13
D: .
size: .
V: TRBV28
CDR3: CASSILSQETQYF
DNA: TGTGCCAGCAGCATACTAAGCCAAGAGACCCAGTACTTC

J: TRBJ2-7
length: 13
D: .
size: few
V: TRBV28
CDR3: CASNRADPYEQYF
DNA: TGTGCCAGCAACCGAGCGGACCCCTACGAGCAGTACTTC

J: TRBJ2-3
length: 14
D: .
size: .
V: TRBV7-9
CDR3: CASSLGRGADTQYF
DNA: TGTGCCAGCAGCTTAGGTAGGGGGGCAGATACGCAGTATTTT

J: TRBJ1-1
length: 14
D: .
size: .
V: TRBV9
CDR3: CASSVAPVVTEAFF
DNA: TGTGCCAGCAGCGTAGCACCGGTGGTCACTGAAGCTTTCTTT

J: TRBJ1-2
length: 12
D: .
size: few
V: TRBV28
CDR3: CASSLTNYGYTF
DNA: TGTGCCAGCAGTTTAACCAACTATGGCTACACCTTC

J: TRBJ2-1
length: 15
D: TRBD2
size: .
V: TRBV14
CDR3: CASSLGTSGYNEQFF
DNA: TGTGCCAGCAGCCTCGGGACTAGCGGATACAATGAGCAGTTCTTC

J: TRBJ1-5
length: 12
D: .
size: .
V: TRBV28
CDR3: CASRVFNQPQHF
DNA: TGTGCCAGCCGCGTATTCAATCAGCCCCAGCATTTT

J: TRBJ2-5
length: 17
D: TRBD1
size: .
V: TRBV5-1
CDR3: CASSLVRTGGVQETQYF
DNA: TGCGCCAGCAGCTTGGTCCGAACAGGGGGCGTTCAAGAGACCCAGTACTTC

J: TRBJ1-2
length: 14
D: TRBD1
size: .
V: TRBV5-5
CDR3: CASSPGQGGYGYTF
DNA: TGTGCCAGCAGCCCGGGACAGGGCGGTTATGGCTACACCTTC

J: TRBJ2-7
length: 13
D: .
size: .
V: TRBV13
CDR3: CASRSVRGHEQYF
DNA: TGTGCCAGCAGGTCTGTGAGGGGACACGAGCAGTACTTC

J: TRBJ2-3
length: 15
D: .
size: .
V: TRBV7-9
CDR3: CASSTWTDDTDTQYF
DNA: TGTGCCAGCAGCACCTGGACAGACGACACAGATACGCAGTATTTT

J: TRBJ2-1
length: 11
D: .
size: .
V: TRBV20-1
CDR3: CSARRFDEQFF
DNA: TGCAGTGCTCGTCGTTTCGATGAGCAGTTCTTC

J: TRBJ1-1
length: 14
D: TRBD1
size: .
V: TRBV18
CDR3: CASSPQGARTEAFF
DNA: TGTGCCAGCTCACCCCAGGGGGCGCGGACTGAAGCTTTCTTT

J: TRBJ2-7
length: 13
D: .
size: .
V: TRBV29-1
CDR3: CSVEGTDSYEQYF
DNA: TGCAGCGTTGAAGGGACAGACTCCTACGAGCAGTACTTC

J: TRBJ2-2
length: 15
D: .
size: .
V: TRBV7-9
CDR3: CASRPFLGNTGELFF
DNA: TGTGCCAGCCGGCCCTTTCTAGGGAACACCGGGGAGCTGTTTTTT

J: TRBJ2-7
length: 15
D: TRBD1
size: .
V: TRBV11-1
CDR3: CASSLTGQGIHEQYF
DNA: TGTGCCAGCAGCTTAACAGGACAGGGGATCCACGAGCAGTACTTC

J: TRBJ1-1
length: 15
D: .
size: .
V: TRBV11-2
CDR3: CASSPIQQPNTEAFF
DNA: TGTGCCAGCAGCCCCATTCAGCAGCCGAACACTGAAGCTTTCTTT

J: TRBJ2-6
length: 18
D: TRBD2
size: .
V: TRBV18
CDR3: CASSPTSGRASGANVLTF
DNA: TGTGCCAGCTCACCGACTAGCGGGAGGGCCTCTGGGGCCAACGTCCTGACTTTC

J: TRBJ2-1
length: 15
D: .
size: .
V: TRBV9
CDR3: CASSVGGTLNNEQFF
DNA: TGTGCCAGCAGCGTAGGCGGGACACTAAACAATGAGCAGTTCTTC

J: TRBJ2-7
length: 14
D: .
size: .
V: TRBV9
CDR3: CASSVEASSYEQYF
DNA: TGTGCCAGCAGCGTAGAAGCGAGCTCCTACGAGCAGTACTTC

J: TRBJ2-3
length: 15
D: .
size: once
V: TRBV5-6
CDR3: CASSSLRDSTDTQYF
DNA: TGTGCCAGCAGCTCACTCCGGGACAGCACAGATACGCAGTATTTT

J: TRBJ2-3
length: 15
D: TRBD2
size: .
V: TRBV2
CDR3: CASSPLAGGTDTQYF
DNA: TGTGCCAGCAGTCCTCTAGCGGGGGGCACAGATACGCAGTATTTT

J: TRBJ2-5
length: 15
D: TRBD1
size: .
V: TRBV27
CDR3: CASSRVKGQGWTQYF
DNA: TGTGCCAGCAGTAGGGTAAAAGGACAGGGGTGGACCCAGTACTTC

J: TRBJ2-7
length: 10
D: .
size: few
V: TRBV28
CDR3: CASSLYEQYF
DNA: TGTGCCAGCAGCTTATACGAGCAGTACTTC

J: TRBJ2-2
length: 15
D: TRBD1
size: .
V: TRBV28
CDR3: CASRGGDRATGELFF
DNA: TGTGCCAGCAGGGGTGGGGACAGGGCCACCGGGGAGCTGTTTTTT

J: TRBJ2-1
length: 15
D: TRBD2
size: .
V: TRBV6-5
CDR3: CASSYSAGGPHEQFF
DNA: TGTGCCAGCAGTTACTCGGCGGGAGGGCCTCATGAGCAGTTCTTC

J: TRBJ2-5
length: 15
D: TRBD2
size: .
V: TRBV6-1
CDR3: CASSVLAGGQETQYF
DNA: TGTGCCAGCAGTGTCCTAGCGGGAGGTCAAGAGACCCAGTACTTC

J: TRBJ2-7
length: 14
D: TRBD2
size: .
V: TRBV4-2
CDR3: CASSQEDRGGEQYF
DNA: TGTGCCAGCAGCCAAGAAGATCGGGGGGGCGAGCAGTACTTC

J: TRBJ2-3
length: 16
D: TRBD2
size: .
V: TRBV6-5
CDR3: CASSYSSGAFTDTQYF
DNA: TGTGCCAGCAGTTACTCGAGCGGGGCCTTCACAGATACGCAGTATTTT

J: TRBJ2-3
length: 19
D: .
size: .
V: TRBV15
CDR3: CATSRDSLSTYRAPDTQYF
DNA: TGTGCCACCAGCAGAGACTCCCTATCGACATACAGGGCTCCAGATACGCAGTATTTT

J: TRBJ1-4
length: 15
D: .
size: once
V: TRBV15
CDR3: CATSRDTGIGEKLFF
DNA: TGTGCCACCAGCAGAGATACAGGGATTGGCGAAAAACTGTTTTTT

J: TRBJ1-2
length: 15
D: .
size: once
V: TRBV6-1
CDR3: CASSEDALRSWGYTF
DNA: TGTGCCAGCAGTGAAGATGCCCTAAGATCGTGGGGCTACACCTTC

J: TRBJ2-2
length: 16
D: .
size: .
V: TRBV9
CDR3: CASSVALRPNTGELFF
DNA: TGTGCCAGCAGCGTAGCTTTACGGCCGAACACCGGGGAGCTGTTTTTT

J: TRBJ2-7
length: 13
D: TRBD1
size: .
V: TRBV30
CDR3: CAWNPDRVHEQYF
DNA: TGTGCCTGGAATCCGGACAGGGTCCACGAGCAGTACTTC

J: TRBJ2-1
length: 16
D: TRBD2
size: .
V: TRBV5-8
CDR3: CASSLGRLSSYNEQFF
DNA: TGTGCCAGCAGCCTCGGGAGGCTAAGCTCCTACAATGAGCAGTTCTTC

J: TRBJ1-1
length: 13
D: TRBD1
size: .
V: TRBV7-9
CDR3: CAVLGTGITEAFF
DNA: TGTGCCGTCCTGGGGACAGGTATCACTGAAGCTTTCTTT

J: TRBJ2-7
length: 16
D: TRBD2
size: .
V: TRBV7-8
CDR3: CASSLAPSGTTYEQYF
DNA: TGTGCCAGCAGCTTAGCTCCTAGCGGGACCACCTACGAGCAGTACTTC

J: TRBJ1-1
length: 13
D: .
size: .
V: TRBV5-1
CDR3: CASSLGGRTEAFF
DNA: TGCGCCAGCAGCTTGGGGGGGCGTACTGAAGCTTTCTTT